One sample yielded the 9 T cell receptor beta chains listed below, sequenced in a study of blood T cell repertoires in COVID-19. The table came from immunoSEQ multiplex PCR; TCRdb's copy has only in-frame clones and leaves some out. In the table there are tens of thousands of clones, 75% to 80% of which are singletons. The sample consisted of peripheral blood. The receptors shown here come from an older man with COVID-19, enrolled during active disease.

J is TRBJ1-2 and V is TRBV29-1; TRBD1 agrees at 8 bases. This CDR3 has 12 amino acids. V gave up 4 bases and J gave up 5 bases; unmatched junction bases: 3. From germline, CDR1 is SQVTM and CDR2 ANQGSEA. The CDR3 loop reads CSVVQGEYGYTF. The CDR3 region has the DNA TGCAGCGTTGTACAGGGGGAATATGGCTACACCTTC.

This clone was observed a few times. The rearrangement uses TRBV12-3 or TRBV12-4 and TRBJ1-2; a possible D gene is TRBD1 (5 bases). The CDR3 loop spans 13 amino acids. Trimming pared 6 bases from V and 5 bases from J, leaving 13 bases between. CDR3 DNA: TGTGCCAGCAGCTCCCATCAGGGTTATGGCTACACCTTC. As protein: CASSSHQGYGYTF.

The chain carries TRBV28 and TRBJ2-7; 8 bases fit TRBD2. Germline assignment: CDR1 MDHEN and CDR2 SYDVKM. This CDR3 contains 13 residues. J gave up 4 bases and V 5 bases, and 4 bases lay outside the gene matches. The CDR3 spells CASSLTSEYEQYF. CDR3 coding DNA: TGTGCCAGCAGTCTGACTAGCGAATACGAGCAGTACTTC.

This chain connects TRBV7-2 to TRBJ1-3; 10 positions agree with TRBD1. Germline V gene sequence: CDR1 SGHTA, CDR2 FQGNSA. The trim removed 5 bases at V and 4 bases at J, leaving 8 bases unmatched. This CDR3 region has 16 residues. This CDR3 is CASSSRQGARGNTIYF. CDR3 in DNA: TGTGCCAGCAGCAGTCGACAGGGGGCGCGAGGAAACACCATATATTTT. Full variable domain (rest looked up from reference TRBV7-2 and TRBJ1-3): GAGVSQSPSNKVTEKGKDVELRCDPISGHTALYWYRQSLGQGLEFLIYFQGNSAPDKSGLPSDRFSAERTGGSVSTLTIQRTQQEDSAVYLCASSSRQGARGNTIYFGEGSWLTVV.

The chain couples TRBV10-3 to TRBJ2-2; tentative D call: TRBD2 (6 bases). Looked up from germline, CDR1 is ENHRY and CDR2 is SYGVKD. V was pared by 8 bases and J by 1 base, with 11 bases between. The CDR3 is made up of 14 amino acids. Here the CDR3 reads CAIGGTLNTGELFF. The CDR3 DNA sequence: TGTGCCATCGGCGGGACTCTGAACACCGGGGAGCTGTTTTTT.

This clone was detected only a few times. CDR3 in DNA: TGTGCCAGCAGTTACGCGGGGGCCAATCAGCCCCAGCATTTT. It is translated as CASSYAGANQPQHF. The rearrangement uses TRBV27 and TRBJ1-5, with D maybe TRBD1 (6 bases). The germline CDR1 and CDR2 sequences are MNHEY and SMNVEV (reference sequence). This CDR3 comprises 14 residues. The germline V and J ends were trimmed by 4 bases and 3 bases, with 10 bases remaining between them.

This chain uses TRBV4-3 with TRBJ1-6; D remains ambiguous. V was shortened by 0 bases and J by 0 bases, with 12 bases between the two germline ends. The CDR3 covers 18 residues. CDR1 and CDR2 from the germline V gene are LGHNA and YSLEER. CDR3 loop: CASSQDGMRSSYNSPLHF. The CDR3 DNA sequence: TGCGCCAGCAGCCAAGACGGGATGAGGAGCTCCTATAATTCACCCCTCCACTTT.

This chain uses TRBV7-2 with TRBJ1-2; 9 nucleotides match TRBD1. The CDR3 consists of 15 residues. The germline V gene has CDR1 SGHTA and CDR2 FQGNSA. Unmatched junction bases numbered 4, after V lost 0 bases and J lost 5 bases. CDR3 residues: CASSLAWTGEYGYTF. Written as DNA, the CDR3 is TGTGCCAGCAGCTTAGCTTGGACAGGGGAGTATGGCTACACCTTC. Looking up the rest from reference TRBV7-2 and TRBJ1-2 gives the full variable domain: GAGVSQSPSNKVTEKGKDVELRCDPISGHTALYWYRQSLGQGLEFLIYFQGNSAPDKSGLPSDRFSAERTGGSVSTLTIQRTQQEDSAVYLCASSLAWTGEYGYTFGSGTRLTVV.

This chain joins TRBV30 and TRBJ2-2; TRBD2 agrees at 11 bases. V lost 7 bases, J lost 3 bases, and 7 bases stayed unmatched. Germline CDR1 is GTSNPN and CDR2 is SVGIG (reference sequence). The CDR3 extends over 15 amino acids. CDR3 sequence reads: CAYTSGSWDTGELFF. The CDR3 DNA reads TGTGCCTACACTAGCGGGAGCTGGGACACCGGGGAGCTGTTTTTT. Using reference TRBV30 and TRBJ2-2 for the parts outside the CDR3, the full variable domain is SQTIHQWPATLVQPVGSPLSLECTVEGTSNPNLYWYRQAAGRGLQLLFYSVGIGQISSEVPQNLSASRPQDRQFILSSKKLLLSDSGFYLCAYTSGSWDTGELFFGEGSRLTVL.